This T cell receptor (beta chain) was recorded in a study of OX40 agonist ivuxolimab in advanced cancers. The CDR3 extends over 14 amino acids. Germline V lookup: CDR1 MDHEN, CDR2 SYDVKM. V lost 4 bases to trimming and J lost 2 bases; unmatched junction nucleotides: 5. A word on this clone: What it recognizes is unknown.

General study points: Relative to CD4+ cells, CD8+ T cells on average had more expanded clones.

Sequencing was performed with immunoSEQ multiplex PCR; in TCRdb, only in-frame clones are kept and a portion is missing. Of approximately 77,000 clones in the sample, about 90% were seen once. This receptor was taken from an adult with an advanced solid tumor such as melanoma, head and neck, liver or kidney cancer. The source was CD4+ or CD8+ T cells sorted from blood, collected in a trial of the OX40 agonist ivuxolimab. The rearrangement uses TRBV28 and TRBJ2-7; 7 positions match TRBD1. CDR3 sequence (DNA): TGTGCCAGCAGTTCCACAGGGGTACCCTACGAGCAGTACTTC. It encodes CASSSTGVPYEQYF.